Below, 20 T cell receptor beta chains from the same sample are listed, as sequenced in a study of human T cells and chemical hapten exposure. TCRdb reanalysed the 5' RACE reads using MiXCR and keeps one entry per CDR3 protein. The repertoire consists of 65,000 to 90,000 distinct CDR3 sequences, with around a sixth occurring once and the leading ten covering about 6.8%. From whole blood left unfractionated, total RNA was extracted. The receptors were sampled from a female donor in good health.

This clonotype has just a few counts. J is TRBJ2-1 and V is TRBV12-3 or TRBV12-4, with a possible D match to TRBD1 (5 bases). V lost 6 bases to trimming and J lost 8 bases, with 11 bases between them. This CDR3 comprises 12 residues. In DNA form, the CDR3 reads TGTGCCAGCAGCCCCCAGGGTTATGAGCAGTTCTTC. It specifies CASSPQGYEQFF.

At least ten counts were recorded for this clonotype. The chain recombines TRBV20-1 with TRBJ2-3; TRBD2 matches at 14 bases. CDR3 length equals 15 residues. In germline, CDR1 is DFQATT, CDR2 SNEGSKA (reference sequence). Germline trimming cut 6 bases from V and 2 bases from J; bases unmatched to any gene: 4. Written as DNA, the CDR3 is TGCAGTGCGGTGACTAGCGGGAGGGCCACAGATACGCAGTATTTT. It is translated as CSAVTSGRATDTQYF.

This clonotype showed up just a few times. The chain joins TRBV6-5 to TRBJ1-2; no clear D gene. Trimming took off 0 bases at V and 4 bases at J, with 12 bases between the two ends. The CDR3 has 15 amino acids. CDR1 and CDR2 from the germline V gene are MNHEY and SVGAGI. The DNA for the CDR3 is TGTGCCAGCAGTTACTCGAGATTCGGAAGCTATGGCTACACCTTC. Translation gives CASSYSRFGSYGYTF.

There are a few counts of this clonotype. The chain employs TRBV12-3 or TRBV12-4 and TRBJ1-5, with TRBD1 as a possible D gene (5 bases). V was cut by 4 bases and J by 5 bases, with 6 bases left in between. This CDR3 has 12 residues. The CDR3 bases are TGTGCCAGCAGTTGGGGGTATCAGCCCCAGCATTTT. The encoded protein is CASSWGYQPQHF.

At least ten counts were recorded for this clonotype. The chain couples TRBV12-3 or TRBV12-4 to TRBJ1-5, with D possibly TRBD1 on 5 matching bases. With 2 bases removed from V and 8 bases from J, the gap between germline ends came to 7 bases. The CDR3 is made up of 12 amino acids. The CDR3 DNA sequence: TGTGCCAGCAGTTTACTAGGGGAGCCCCAGCATTTT. Protein product: CASSLLGEPQHF.

This chain uses TRBV6-5 with TRBJ1-3; D call uncertain. Germline V lookup: CDR1 MNHEY, CDR2 SVGAGI. V lost 7 bases to trimming and J lost 0 bases, with 10 bases between them. The CDR3 spans 14 residues. Here the CDR3 DNA reads TGTGCCAGCACCTACATCAGCTCTGGAAACACCATATATTTT. Its protein is CASTYISSGNTIYF.

In its sample, this clonotype was seen a few times. The chain carries TRBV12-3 or TRBV12-4 and TRBJ1-2; D ambiguous. The CDR3 consists of 16 residues. The V gene lost 4 bases and the J gene lost 0 bases, with 15 bases spanning the gap. The CDR3 nucleotides are TGTGCCAGCAGTTCCTACGTTGACGGAGCTAACTATGGCTACACCTTC. Translated, it gives CASSSYVDGANYGYTF.

The table lists this clonotype with a few counts. The gene calls are TRBV7-2 and TRBJ2-1, with 15 bases aligning to TRBD2. From germline, CDR1 is SGHTA and CDR2 FQGNSA. The CDR3 is 17 amino acids. Germline trimming cut 5 bases from V and 7 bases from J; bases unmatched to any gene: 9. The CDR3 reads CASSQTGTSGRRNEQFF. In nucleotides, the CDR3 is TGTGCCAGCAGCCAGACGGGGACTAGCGGGAGGAGGAATGAGCAGTTCTTC. Supplemented by reference TRBV7-2 and TRBJ2-1, the full variable domain reads GAGVSQSPSNKVTEKGKDVELRCDPISGHTALYWYRQSLGQGLEFLIYFQGNSAPDKSGLPSDRFSAERTGGSVSTLTIQRTQQEDSAVYLCASSQTGTSGRRNEQFFGPGTRLTVL.

This chain links TRBV29-1 with TRBJ2-1, with a weak D call TRBD2 (6 bases). V was trimmed by 2 bases and J by 5 bases, leaving 10 bases between them. Germline assignment: CDR1 SQVTM and CDR2 ANQGSEA. This CDR3 comprises 13 residues. The CDR3: CSVENSGNNEQFF. CDR3 DNA sequence: TGCAGCGTTGAAAATAGCGGCAACAATGAGCAGTTCTTC.

This clonotype was counted a few times. V is TRBV3-1 and J is TRBJ2-1, with D tentatively TRBD2 (6 bases). The CDR3 sequence is 16 residues long. Germline lookup yields CDR1 LGHDT and CDR2 YNNKEL (reference sequence). V was pared by 0 bases and J by 0 bases, with 9 bases between. The CDR3 here is CASSQDLRDSYNEQFF. Here the CDR3 DNA reads TGTGCCAGCAGCCAAGATTTGCGGGACTCCTACAATGAGCAGTTCTTC.

The chain recombines TRBV20-1 with TRBJ2-1; 16 bases agree with TRBD2. The V gene's germline CDR1 is DFQATT and CDR2 SNEGSKA (reference sequence). J lost 6 bases, V lost 1 base, and 6 bases had no gene match. This CDR3 is 17 amino acids long. CDR3 DNA: TGCAGTGCTAGAGCGGGACTAGCGGGAGGGTTGGGCAATGAGCAGTTCTTC. It is translated as CSARAGLAGGLGNEQFF.

This clonotype was detected only a few times. The chain links TRBV7-2 to TRBJ2-1; the D is unclear. Germline V gene data show CDR1 as SGHTA and CDR2 as FQGNSA. The CDR3 extends over 13 amino acids. The V and J ends lost 6 bases and 1 base respectively, with 7 bases between them. DNA of the CDR3: TGTGCCAGCAGAAGGCCTTCCTACAATGAGCAGTTCTTC. It encodes CASRRPSYNEQFF.

The CDR3: CASSQSPPVRNTGELFF. DNA of the CDR3: TGCGCCAGCAGTCAATCGCCCCCAGTAAGAAACACCGGGGAGCTGTTTTTT. This chain links TRBV23-1 with TRBJ2-2; D gene unclear. TRBV23-1 is classed as an ORF, of uncertain function. This CDR3 spans 17 amino acids. Trimming took 0 bases from V and 2 from J, leaving 13 bases between them.

The chain combines TRBV20-1 with TRBJ1-1; the D gene is possibly TRBD1 (6 bases). CDR1 DFQATT and CDR2 SNEGSKA come from the germline V gene (reference sequence). CDR3 size: 15 residues. Trimming shortened V by 2 bases and J by 1 base, and 14 bases separated the two germline ends. The CDR3 DNA is TGCAGTGCTAGAAGGGGGGGGGCCGAGAACACTGAAGCTTTCTTT. It is translated as CSARRGGAENTEAFF.

This chain connects TRBV7-9 to TRBJ1-2; D unresolved. This CDR3 spans 15 amino acids. Between the trimmed V and J ends, which lost 1 base and 3 bases, there was a span of 12 bases. CDR1 and CDR2 (germline): SEHNR, FQNEAQ (reference sequence). The DNA for the CDR3 is TGTGCCAGCAGCTTAGAAGGACTAAGCTACTATGGCTACACCTTC. This gives the protein CASSLEGLSYYGYTF.

The chain couples TRBV4-3 to TRBJ2-2; 11 bases align to TRBD2. Germline loops: CDR1 LGHNA, CDR2 YSLEER. The V and J ends lost 8 bases and 1 base, in that order; junction bases with no gene match: 6. CDR3 length: 16 residues. The CDR3 nucleotides are TGCGCCAGCCGGAGACTAGCGGGGTGGAACACCGGGGAGCTGTTTTTT. Encoded protein: CASRRLAGWNTGELFF.

Judged by abundance, this clonotype is medium-sized. The rearrangement uses TRBV20-1 and TRBJ2-7, with 7 bases fitting TRBD2. V shed 1 base and J 4 bases; nucleotides not matched to a gene: 1. Germline V CDR1 and CDR2: DFQATT, SNEGSKA (reference sequence). This CDR3 comprises 12 residues. The chain's CDR3 is CSARGAGYEQYF. The DNA of the CDR3 is TGCAGTGCTAGAGGAGCGGGGTACGAGCAGTACTTC.

The chain has TRBV15 and TRBJ1-1; D is uncertain. The germline CDR1 and CDR2 sequences are LNHNV and YYDKDF (reference sequence). Deletions cut 4 bases from V and 0 bases from J, with 6 bases between. The CDR3 is 13 residues long. CDR3 bases: TGTGCCACCAGCACAGACGTGAACACTGAAGCTTTCTTT. It encodes CATSTDVNTEAFF.

This clonotype was recorded a few times. The V gene is TRBV30, the J gene TRBJ2-3; TRBD2 might be the D (5 bases). CDR3 length: 11 amino acids. Trimming took 5 bases from V and 5 from J, leaving 8 bases between them. The germline CDR1 and CDR2 sequences are GTSNPN and SVGIG (reference sequence). The CDR3 coding sequence is TGTGCCTGGGCTCGGGGAGATACGCAGTATTTT. This sequence encodes CAWARGDTQYF.

The rearrangement links TRBV28 to TRBJ1-6; D is possibly TRBD1 (5 bases). This CDR3 has 16 amino acids. Germline CDR1 and CDR2: MDHEN and SYDVKM. V gave up 5 bases and J gave up 2 bases, with 13 bases separating them. The CDR3: CASSPLRDAYNSPLHF. The CDR3, as DNA: TGTGCCAGCAGTCCCCTCCGGGACGCCTATAATTCACCCCTCCACTTT.